This T cell receptor (beta chain) derives from a study of T cells in Graves' hyperthyroidism and ophthalmopathy. Study summary: Prior to any treatment, at the point of initial diagnosis, peripheral blood was collected.

The CDR3 is 14 residues long. The V gene lost 7 bases and the J gene lost 7 bases, with 20 bases spanning the gap. It was RNA transcripts that yielded the amplified TCR beta CDR3 regions. The TCR CDR3 first-round RT-PCR relied on the HTBI primer set. Each CDR3 protein gets one entry after TCRdb re-called the multiplex PCR reads with MiXCR. The sample shows over 150,000 distinct CDR3 sequences, about a sixth of them seen only once. The source material was blood. The TCR originated in a woman between 50 and 59 years old with Graves' hyperthyroidism. V usage is TRBV12-3 or TRBV12-4 and J usage is TRBJ2-7; the D gene is possibly TRBD2 (6 bases). The CDR3 protein is CASNLGRSSREQYF. DNA for the CDR3: TGTGCCAGCAACCTTGGGAGGAGTTCTAGGGAGCAGTACTTC.